This entry lists 2 T cell receptor beta chains sequenced from one sample in a study of cytomegalovirus exposure and HLA in healthy donors. 60 Vbeta and 13 Jbeta primers were used in PCR. Method: immunoSEQ multiplex PCR; TCRdb's copy keeps in-frame clones and lacks some. The sample carries some 95,000 clones, about 70% recorded once. The sample comprised PBMCs. These receptors came from a man aged 30 to 45 in good health and CMV-seronegative.

This chain joins TRBV27 and TRBJ2-7, with TRBD1 identical over 9 bases. The CDR3 is 15 amino acids. Germline V gene lookup returns CDR1 MNHEY and CDR2 SMNVEV (reference sequence). J was trimmed by 6 bases and V by 6 bases; bases with no gene match: 12. CDR3 protein: CASRNSDGTGSEQYF. The CDR3 DNA sequence: TGTGCCAGCAGAAACTCCGACGGGACAGGGTCCGAGCAGTACTTC.

The V gene is TRBV19, the J gene TRBJ1-5, with D unclear. CDR3 size: 16 residues. V lost 3 bases, J lost 0 bases, and 12 bases lay in between. Germline-derived CDR1 and CDR2 are LNHDA and SQIVND (reference sequence). CDR3: CASSMLESASNQPQHF. Here the CDR3 DNA reads TGTGCCAGTAGTATGTTGGAGAGCGCTAGCAATCAGCCCCAGCATTTT.